This T cell receptor (beta chain) was documented in a study of control samples from healthy donors and cancer patients. V was shortened by 0 bases and J by 5 bases, with 12 bases between the two germline ends. Germline lookup yields CDR1 SGHNT and CDR2 YYREEE (reference sequence). The CDR3 sequence is 15 residues long. The protocol was immunoSEQ multiplex PCR, while the TCRdb copy is restricted to in-frame clones and leaves out a portion. The sample shows roughly 54,000 clones, approximately 95% of them seen only once. This receptor was identified in a woman aged 30 to 39 in good health. Input material: blood. The V gene is TRBV5-4, the J gene TRBJ2-1; D possibly corresponds to TRBD2 (6 bases). The CDR3 reads CASSLVAGSHNEQFF. For the CDR3, the DNA is TGTGCCAGCAGCTTGGTGGCGGGATCGCACAATGAGCAGTTCTTC. Variable domain in full (rest from reference TRBV5-4 and TRBJ2-1): ETGVTQSPTHLIKTRGQQVTLRCSSQSGHNTVSWYQQALGQGPQFIFQYYREEENGRGNFPPRFSGLQFPNYSSELNVNALELDDSALYLCASSLVAGSHNEQFFGPGTRLTVL.